This TCR beta chain was obtained from a study of cytomegalovirus exposure and HLA in healthy donors. Note on this clone: The antigen is not known.

Overall study findings and caveats: The study labeled approximately 150 TCR beta chains cytomegalovirus-associated.

This CDR3 region has 14 residues. J was trimmed by 1 base and V by 4 bases; bases with no gene match: 2. Germline CDR1 SGHRS, CDR2 YFSETQ. PCR employed 60 Vbeta and 13 Jbeta primers. Profiled with immunoSEQ multiplex PCR; TCRdb holds only in-frame clones, not every one. This sample's clone table lists tens of thousands of clones. The source of this sequence is a woman aged 45 to 65 in good health and CMV-seropositive. The rearrangement joins TRBV5-1 to TRBJ1-1; 9 nucleotides agree with TRBD1. The sample comprised PBMCs. CDR3 sequence reads: CASSRTGANTEAFF. CDR3 sequence (DNA): TGCGCCAGCAGCAGGACAGGGGCGAACACTGAAGCTTTCTTT.